The present T cell receptor (beta chain) was sequenced within a study of shared clonotypes between healthy human individuals (dated by TCRdb to 2019 to 2021). A note on the overall study: The cohort included three men and a couple of women between 18 and 49 years of age. Leukapheresis yielded between about 0.85 and 10 billion PBMCs per donor. To increase sequencing depth and limit assay-specific biases, different laboratories used diverse techniques to prepare libraries and sequence TCR repertoires. For each donor, three plates each were used for CD4 naive and CD4 memory, two plates were used for CD8 naive, and one plate was used for CD8 memory. To estimate repertoire size and how much clonotypes are shared between individuals, the study performed deep sequencing of blood TCR repertoires from a few healthy adults.

Using the deep immunoSEQ assay, multiplex PCR amplified TCR CDR3 regions from genomic DNA. For each cell subset, the extracted genomic DNA was distributed evenly across all wells of several immunoSEQ 96-well plates, and each plate served as one replicate. For sorted subsets, approximately 190 ng of genomic DNA, equivalent to around 31,000 T cell genomes, went into each replicate PCR. Purified libraries were quantified with a Qubit 3.0 fluorometer, sized on a Bioanalyzer 2100, and re-quantified with the KAPA Library Quantification kit. Every immunoSEQ 96-well plate was sequenced on a dedicated single-read 150-cycle Illumina NextSeq 550 flow cell. Per the authors' processing: Because the immunoSEQ output included only junctional sequences and no quality scores, the filtering could not be the same as the filtering used for full-length reads. Sequences were annotated with PyIR, a Python wrapper for IgBLAST v1.9, and V/J genes and CDR3 were assigned using IMGT germline references. Reads were removed for weak V/J assignments (E-value above 1e-6), missing CDR3, stop codons, out-of-frame junctions, or ambiguous translated residues. V3J clonotypes were defined as sequences sharing the same inferred V gene, J gene, and CDR3 amino acid sequence. To compute the percentage overlap between repertoires, the number of shared unique clonotypes was divided by the size of the smaller repertoire. Richness of each repertoire was evaluated using RTK rarefaction, the Chao1 estimator, and Recon v2.1 estimates of unobserved clonotypes. For all TCRbeta clonotypes obtained by the gDNA method from a few donors, generation probabilities were computed with OLGA. TCRdb mirrors the immuneACCESS table, restricted to in-frame sequences. Some clones are absent from its copies; in checked studies, under half trace to an unresolved V gene, and the reason for the others is unknown. V and J calls and clone size are copied from that table; D and trimming were computed from the DNA. Here the sample has around 720,000 clones; 60% to 75% occur a single time. The biggest ten clones account for around 1.8% of the sample.

For this chain, trimming is 2 bases at the V end and 5 bases at the J end, and the number of junction bases without a gene match is 13. The germline V gene specifies MGHRA as CDR1 and YSYEKL as CDR2. Counted from cysteine to phenylalanine, this CDR3 has 17 amino acids. The CDR3 DNA has 51 bases and is translated from base 1. On the study overall, not on this receptor specifically: Rarefaction of sorted-subset datasets indicated incomplete sequencing despite the large sequencing depth. Because the study included a small number of donors, the genetic and exposure-history diversity represented was limited. Based on pairwise subsampling, the degree of clonotype sharing among donors was expected to be affected by sequencing depth. Sharing across a few donors was observed for around 5% of naive CD4, around 3.5% of naive CD8, 2.3% of memory CD4, and around 0.44% of memory CD8 clonotypes. Naive subsets generally had larger estimated clonotype richness than memory subsets did. Clonotypes shared by all four sorted-subset donors showed higher generation probabilities than non-shared clonotypes. Only blood was sampled, and tissue TCR repertoires likely differ from those in blood.

The donors were healthy, HIV-negative adults who had no recently reported acute infections or vaccinations. Every donor was a Caucasian adult living in Nashville, Tennessee, USA. CD4+ T cells were enriched through magnetic negative selection, after which naive cells were positively selected on CD45RA and the remaining negative fraction served as the memory subset. After blood collection by leukapheresis, PBMCs were isolated using Ficoll-Histopaque density gradient centrifugation and then cryopreserved in the vapor phase of liquid nitrogen. Purity and quantity of every magnetically sorted T cell population were checked by analytical flow cytometry. Each sorted fraction had its genomic DNA isolated and then quantified by UV absorbance on a Nanodrop 2000c. A remark on this clone: Its antigen remains unidentified. The record has no base qualities; no much larger clone is one base away.

This sequence originates from a woman under 40 in good health. The sequenced material came from memory CD4+ T cells sorted from blood. The cell subset or site label for this specimen denotes: CD45RA-negative fraction. The rearrangement combines TRBV4-1 with TRBJ2-7, and TRBD2 aligns with 9 junction nucleotides. The bases read TGCGCCAGCAGCCAATCCGCTAGCGGGAACCGGTGGAACGAGCAGTACTTC. Its translation is CASSQSASGNRWNEQYF.